Listed below are T cell receptor beta chains from one sample, sequenced in a study of beta chain features in type 1 diabetes. TCRdb keeps only in-frame clones here, not all; method: immunoSEQ multiplex PCR. The sample includes 150,000 to 200,000 clones, about 13% of them seen just once. The specimen was central memory CD4+ T cells from blood. The receptors come from a woman under 30 in good health. CDR3s include the opening cysteine and the closing phenylalanine or tryptophan. The order of the fields is V gene, J gene, CDR3 length, clone size, D gene, CDR3 DNA, CDR3 protein. D genes are given only for firm matches. Where a row states a size, it is once, few, many or the class of an expanded clone; other rows omit it.

TRBV29-1	TRBJ2-7	12	few	-	TGCAGCGTTGTGGGCAGCTCCTACGAGCAGTACTTC	CSVVGSSYEQYF
TRBV11-2	TRBJ2-6	17	-	TRBD1	TGTGCCAGCAGCTCGGGACAGGGGGGCTCTGGGGCCAACGTCCTGACTTTC	CASSSGQGGSGANVLTF
TRBV29-1	TRBJ2-5	17	few	TRBD2	TGCAGCGCCTCGCCGGGACTAGCGGGAGGGCCACAAAAGACCCAGTACTTC	CSASPGLAGGPQKTQYF
TRBV27	TRBJ1-1	15	-	TRBD1	TGTGCCAGCAGCCCCCAGGACAGGGTTGAAACTGAAGCTTTCTTT	CASSPQDRVETEAFF
TRBV19	TRBJ2-3	14	-	-	TGTGCCAGTAGTAGCCGCCGTCTGCTCGGTACGCAGTATTTT	CASSSRRLLGTQYF
TRBV18	TRBJ1-2	13	-	TRBD1	TGTGCCAGCTCACCGGGGACAGACTATGGCTACACCTTC	CASSPGTDYGYTF
TRBV6-5	TRBJ2-7	15	-	TRBD1	TGTGCCAGCAGTTACGGAAACAGGGGGTCGGGAGAGCAGTACTTC	CASSYGNRGSGEQYF
TRBV5-1	TRBJ1-1	14	-	TRBD1	TGCGCCAGCACCAAGACAGGGGGGAACACTGAAGCTTTCTTT	CASTKTGGNTEAFF
TRBV7-2	TRBJ1-1	13	-	-	TGTGCCAGCAGCTCCACCACAAGAACTGAAGCTTTCTTT	CASSSTTRTEAFF
TRBV28	TRBJ2-5	13	few	-	TGTGCCAGCAGTACCCCGGGAGCGGAGACCCAGTACTTC	CASSTPGAETQYF
TRBV30	TRBJ1-1	14	few	-	TGTGCCTGGAGTAGGGGTACCGCCAACACTGAAGCTTTCTTT	CAWSRGTANTEAFF
TRBV11-2	TRBJ2-2	14	-	-	TGTGCCAGCAGCTTAGACCGGGACACCGGGGAGCTGTTTTTT	CASSLDRDTGELFF
TRBV29-1	TRBJ2-3	14	many	-	TGCAGCGTTCCTTTTGGCGGGGGCACAGATACGCAGTATTTT	CSVPFGGGTDTQYF
TRBV11-2	TRBJ2-1	15	few	TRBD2	TGTGCCAGCAGCACGGGACTAGCGGGAATCGATGAGCAGTTCTTC	CASSTGLAGIDEQFF
TRBV28	TRBJ2-2	15	few	TRBD1	TGTGCCAGCAGAAGGGGACAGGTGAACACCGGGGAGCTGTTTTTT	CASRRGQVNTGELFF
TRBV7-9	TRBJ2-2	13	few	-	TGTGCCAGCAGCTTGCAGGACACCGGGGAGCTGTTTTTT	CASSLQDTGELFF
TRBV19	TRBJ1-2	15	few	TRBD1	TGTGCCAGTACCTCCAGGGGGACCACTAACTATGGCTACACCTTC	CASTSRGTTNYGYTF
TRBV29-1	TRBJ1-2	13	-	-	TGCAGCGTTGAACAAGGGGAGGGCTATGGCTACACCTTC	CSVEQGEGYGYTF
TRBV30	TRBJ1-1	12	few	-	TGTGCCTGGAGGTCGTCGGGGACTGAAGCTTTCTTT	CAWRSSGTEAFF
TRBV29-1	TRBJ2-7	14	few	TRBD1	TGCAGCGTTGAGCTGCAACAGGGGGCTGGCGAGCAGTACTTC	CSVELQQGAGEQYF
TRBV18	TRBJ1-2	13	-	-	TGTGCCAGCTTGCCTCGGTCCGACTATGGCTACACCTTC	CASLPRSDYGYTF
TRBV28	TRBJ2-7	12	-	-	TGTGCCAGCAGTTGGAGTAAGTACGAGCAGTACTTC	CASSWSKYEQYF
TRBV15	TRBJ2-7	14	-	TRBD1	TGTGCCACCAGCAAGGACAGGGGCGCCTACGAGCAGTACTTC	CATSKDRGAYEQYF
TRBV19	TRBJ1-5	15	-	-	TGTGCCAGTAGGATCCAGATACCTAGCAATCAGCCCCAGCATTTT	CASRIQIPSNQPQHF
TRBV5-4	TRBJ2-7	15	few	TRBD2	TGTGCCAGCAGCAAGTCTAGCGGGAGCTCCTACGAGCAGTACTTC	CASSKSSGSSYEQYF
TRBV4-1	TRBJ2-7	16	few	TRBD2	TGCGCCAGCAGCCCAACTAGCGCATACCTCTCCTACGAGCAGTACTTC	CASSPTSAYLSYEQYF
TRBV6-6	TRBJ1-5	15	few	-	TGTGCCAGCAGTTACGGGGGGACTAGCAATCAGCCCCAGCATTTT	CASSYGGTSNQPQHF
TRBV29-1	TRBJ1-2	13	-	-	TGCAGCGTTGGGATGGGATACAGGGATGGCTACACCTTC	CSVGMGYRDGYTF
TRBV2	TRBJ2-3	12	few	TRBD1	TGTGCCAGCAGCGTGGACAGGATCACGCAGTATTTT	CASSVDRITQYF
TRBV18	TRBJ2-7	14	few	TRBD1	TGTGCCAGCTCACCAATCAGGGGGATCGACGAGCAGTACTTC	CASSPIRGIDEQYF
TRBV5-1	TRBJ1-5	20	few	TRBD1	TGCGCCAGCAGCCCGGAAATGGACAGGGAATGGGTGGGGAGCAATCAGCCCCAGCATTTT	CASSPEMDREWVGSNQPQHF
TRBV11-2	TRBJ2-3	11	-	-	TGTGCCAGCAGTATAACAGATACGCAGTATTTT	CASSITDTQYF
TRBV2	TRBJ1-2	15	-	TRBD1	TGTGCCTCGCAGCCGGGACAGGGCCGACTTTCTGGCTACACCTTC	CASQPGQGRLSGYTF
TRBV5-6	TRBJ2-7	15	-	-	TGTGCCAGCAGCTTGGTAGGGACTGGCGCCTACGAGCAGTACTTC	CASSLVGTGAYEQYF
TRBV18	TRBJ1-2	15	few	TRBD1	TGTGCCAGCTCACCATACCGGACAGGGAACTATGGCTACACCTTC	CASSPYRTGNYGYTF
TRBV7-6	TRBJ2-5	12	-	-	TGTGCCAGCAGCCCGAACGCGGGGACCCAGTACTTC	CASSPNAGTQYF